The 15 T cell receptor beta chains below come from one sample, sequenced in a study of OX40 agonist ivuxolimab in advanced cancers. Library preparation employed the immunoSEQ multiplex PCR assay. TCRdb obtained this table from immuneACCESS and retained in-frame rearrangements with V and J assigned. These tables miss some clones; where compared with another copy, unresolved V genes account for less than half of the shortfall, and the remainder is unexplained. The sample records around 50,000 clones, more than 65% of which are singletons. Less than 2% of the sample is in the top ten clones. The sequences come from CD4+ or CD8+ T cells sorted from blood, collected in a trial of the OX40 agonist ivuxolimab. All receptors derive from an adult with an advanced solid tumor such as melanoma, head and neck, liver or kidney cancer.

The V call is TRBV7-2, the J call TRBJ2-7, with D perhaps matching TRBD1 or TRBD2 (5 bases each). Germline CDR1 and CDR2: SGHTA and FQGNSA. V lost 1 base, J lost 0 bases, and 13 bases lay in between. CDR3 length: 16 amino acids. The CDR3 DNA follows: TGTGCCAGCAGCTTAGGAGGGGCAGGAAGCTCCTACGAGCAGTACTTC. This codes for CASSLGGAGSSYEQYF.

The V and J genes are TRBV14 and TRBJ2-2; weak D call: TRBD1 (5 bases). There are 18 residues in the CDR3. Looked up from germline, CDR1 is SGHDN and CDR2 is FVKESK. V was cut by 4 bases and J by 7 bases, with 25 bases left in between. The CDR3 coding sequence is TGTGCCAGCAGCCCGAAACCTAGAGTGGACACCTACCACGGGGAGCTGTTTTTT. Amino acid sequence: CASSPKPRVDTYHGELFF.

The chain has TRBV7-2 and TRBJ2-1; D ambiguous. This CDR3 contains 11 residues. Germline V gives CDR1 SGHTA, CDR2 FQGNSA. With 5 bases removed from V and 8 bases from J, the gap between germline ends came to 7 bases. CDR3 in amino acids: CASSPLDEQFF. CDR3 bases: TGTGCCAGCAGCCCCTTAGATGAGCAGTTCTTC.

This clone was seen just once. The chain has TRBV4-3 and TRBJ2-1; no firm D call. Germline V gives CDR1 LGHNA, CDR2 YSLEER. The CDR3 is 14 residues long. V dropped 3 bases and J dropped 10 bases, with 16 bases sitting between them. The CDR3 region has the DNA TGCGCCAGCAGCCAGGGTGGTAGAAGCCGCGAGCAGTTCTTC. Its translation is CASSQGGRSREQFF.

The rearrangement joins TRBV2 to TRBJ1-2; 9 nucleotides match TRBD1. V dropped 5 bases and J dropped 5; count of bases not matched to a gene: 3. The CDR3 is 13 residues long. Germline V gives CDR1 SNHLY, CDR2 FYNNEI. The CDR3 reads CASSNGQGYGYTF. The CDR3, as DNA: TGTGCCAGCAGTAATGGACAGGGGTATGGCTACACCTTC.

The chain couples TRBV7-2 to TRBJ2-7; D not resolved. The CDR3 loop spans 13 amino acids. Looked up from germline, CDR1 is SGHTA and CDR2 is FQGNSA. V was shortened by 5 bases and J by 6 bases, with 14 bases between the two germline ends. CDR3 loop: CASSPWSSTEQYF. In nucleotides, the CDR3 is TGTGCCAGCAGCCCTTGGTCATCGACCGAGCAGTACTTC.

The chain couples TRBV4-1 to TRBJ1-1; perhaps TRBD1 as D (5 bases). From germline, CDR1 is MGHRA and CDR2 YSYEKL. The CDR3 contains 14 residues. The ends were cut back, 5 bases at V and 6 bases at J, with 16 bases in the middle. The CDR3 DNA sequence: TGCGCCAGCAGCAGCCCGACAGTCCGGTCTGAAGCTTTCTTT. Amino acids: CASSSPTVRSEAFF.

This chain's CDR3 is CASSLLAGDGELFF. CDR3 bases: TGTGCCAGCAGTTTACTAGCGGGGGACGGGGAGCTGTTTTTT. The chain combines TRBV28 with TRBJ2-2; 10 bases agree with TRBD2. The CDR3 has 14 residues. Germline CDR1 and CDR2: MDHEN and SYDVKM. Trimming cost V 2 bases and J 7 bases; bases outside gene matches: 1.

This clone has more than one count but fewer than ten. The CDR3 DNA reads as TGCGCCAGCAGCCAAGGGGGTTTTGGACAGGGGTATCAGCCCCAGCATTTT. Protein product: CASSQGGFGQGYQPQHF. V gene TRBV4-1 combines with J gene TRBJ1-5, with 9 positions matching TRBD1. Per the germline V gene, CDR1 is MGHRA and CDR2 is YSYEKL. The CDR3 contains 17 residues. Losses at the gene ends were 1 base for V and 5 bases for J; bases not matched to a gene: 9.

The genes are TRBV6-5 and TRBJ2-1; 12 bases match TRBD2. This CDR3 is 16 amino acids long. Germline CDR1 and CDR2: MNHEY and SVGAGI. V was clipped by 3 bases and J by 7 bases; unmatched bases: 7. Here the CDR3 DNA reads TGTGCCAGCAGTTATTCGAAGGGACTAGCGGGTAATGAGCAGTTCTTC. Its protein product is CASSYSKGLAGNEQFF.

The genes are TRBV18 and TRBJ1-6; a weak D match, TRBD1 (6 bases). The CDR3 is made up of 17 amino acids. Trimming took 6 bases from V and 9 from J, leaving 24 bases between them. CDR1 and CDR2 from the germline V gene are KGHSH and LQKENI. CDR3 sequence (DNA): TGTGCCAGCTCGACCGGCTTTGGTAGGGGGTCATTTTCACCCCTCCACTTT. Its translation: CASSTGFGRGSFSPLHF.

This clone appeared a few times. J is TRBJ1-5 and V is TRBV30; no clear D. CDR1 is GTSNPN, CDR2 SVGIG, per germline (reference sequence). Trimming pared 2 bases from V and 4 bases from J, leaving 9 bases between. CDR3 length equals 13 residues. CDR3 region: CAWSPKPNQPQHF. In DNA form, the CDR3 reads TGTGCCTGGAGTCCAAAGCCTAATCAGCCCCAGCATTTT.

The CDR3 DNA reads TGTGCCAGCAGCGTAGAGGGGAGAACTAGCTATGGCTACACCTTC. Its translation is CASSVEGRTSYGYTF. This chain joins TRBV9 and TRBJ1-2; a possible D gene is TRBD1 (5 bases). Germline values: CDR1 SGDLS, CDR2 YYNGEE. The ends were cut back, 0 bases at V and 4 bases at J, with 13 bases in the middle. The CDR3 covers 15 residues.

This clone was detected once. The gene calls are TRBV7-3 and TRBJ2-7; the D gene could be TRBD1 or TRBD2 (6 bases each). With 2 bases removed from V and 1 base from J, the gap between germline ends came to 12 bases. In germline, CDR1 is SGHTA, CDR2 FQGTGA. The CDR3 sequence is 15 residues long. The CDR3 loop reads CASSLSGGRSYEQYF. CDR3 sequence (DNA): TGTGCCAGCAGCTTATCCGGGGGCAGGTCCTACGAGCAGTACTTC.

This chain uses TRBV10-3 with TRBJ1-2; 8 nucleotides line up with TRBD1. In germline, CDR1 is ENHRY, CDR2 SYGVKD. The trim removed 6 bases at V and 6 bases at J, leaving 3 bases unmatched. CDR3 length equals 12 residues. The CDR3 sequence: CAISQDRDGYTF. CDR3 sequence (DNA): TGTGCCATCAGCCAGGACAGGGATGGCTACACCTTC.